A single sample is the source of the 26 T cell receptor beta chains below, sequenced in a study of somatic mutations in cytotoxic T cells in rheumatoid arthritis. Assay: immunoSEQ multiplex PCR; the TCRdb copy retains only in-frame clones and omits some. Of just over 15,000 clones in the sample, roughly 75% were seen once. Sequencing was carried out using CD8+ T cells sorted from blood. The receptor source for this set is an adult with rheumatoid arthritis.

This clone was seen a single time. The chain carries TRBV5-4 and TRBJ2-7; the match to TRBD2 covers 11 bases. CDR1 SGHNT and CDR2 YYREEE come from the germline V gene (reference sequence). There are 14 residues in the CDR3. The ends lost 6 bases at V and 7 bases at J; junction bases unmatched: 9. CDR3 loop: CASTHSGGVREQYF. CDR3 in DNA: TGTGCCAGCACCCATAGCGGGGGGGTAAGGGAGCAGTACTTC.

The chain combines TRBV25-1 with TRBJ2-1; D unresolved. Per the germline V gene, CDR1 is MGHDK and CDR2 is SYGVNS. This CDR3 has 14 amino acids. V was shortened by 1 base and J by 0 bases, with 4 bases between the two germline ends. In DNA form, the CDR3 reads TGTGCCAGCAGTGAATGGGACTCCTACAATGAGCAGTTCTTC. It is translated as CASSEWDSYNEQFF.

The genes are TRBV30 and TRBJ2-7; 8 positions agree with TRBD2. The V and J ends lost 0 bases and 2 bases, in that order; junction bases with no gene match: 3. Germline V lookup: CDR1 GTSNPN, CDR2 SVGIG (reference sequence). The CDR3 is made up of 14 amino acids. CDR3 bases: TGTGCCTGGAGTGTGAGCGGGGGACCCTACGAGCAGTACTTC. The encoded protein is CAWSVSGGPYEQYF.

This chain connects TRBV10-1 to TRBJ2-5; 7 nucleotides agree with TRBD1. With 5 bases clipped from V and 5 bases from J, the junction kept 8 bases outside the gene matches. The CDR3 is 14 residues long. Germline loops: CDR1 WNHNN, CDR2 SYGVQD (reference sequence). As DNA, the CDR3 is TGCGCCAGCAGTTCGGACAGGAGGAAGGAGACCCAGTACTTC. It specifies CASSSDRRKETQYF.

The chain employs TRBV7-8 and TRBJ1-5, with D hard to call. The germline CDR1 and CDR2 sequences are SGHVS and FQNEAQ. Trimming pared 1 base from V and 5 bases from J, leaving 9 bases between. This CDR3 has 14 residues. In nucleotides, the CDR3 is TGTGCCAGCAGCTTAGGGCAGGAGGATCAGCCCCAGCATTTT. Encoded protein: CASSLGQEDQPQHF.

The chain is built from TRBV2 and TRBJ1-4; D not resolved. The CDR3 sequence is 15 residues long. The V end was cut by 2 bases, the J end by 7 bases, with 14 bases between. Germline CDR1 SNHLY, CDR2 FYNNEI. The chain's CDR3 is CASSEILSHGEKLFF. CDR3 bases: TGTGCCAGCAGTGAAATCCTCTCACATGGTGAAAAACTGTTTTTT. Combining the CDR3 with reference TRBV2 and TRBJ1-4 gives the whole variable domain EPEVTQTPSHQVTQMGQEVILRCVPISNHLYFYWYRQILGQKVEFLVSFYNNEISEKSEIFDDQFSVERPDGSNFTLKIRSTKLEDSAMYFCASSEILSHGEKLFFGSGTQLSVL.

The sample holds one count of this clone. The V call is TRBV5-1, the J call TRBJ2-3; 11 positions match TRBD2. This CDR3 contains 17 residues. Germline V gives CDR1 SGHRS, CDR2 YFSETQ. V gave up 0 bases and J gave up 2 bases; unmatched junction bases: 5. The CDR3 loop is CASSLAGTSGITDTQYF. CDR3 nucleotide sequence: TGCGCCAGCAGCTTGGCCGGGACTAGCGGAATCACAGATACGCAGTATTTT.

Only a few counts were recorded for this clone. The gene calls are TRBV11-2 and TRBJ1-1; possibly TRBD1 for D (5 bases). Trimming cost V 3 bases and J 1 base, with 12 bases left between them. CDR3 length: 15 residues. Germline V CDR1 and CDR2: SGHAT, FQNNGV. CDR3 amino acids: CASSLETETNTEAFF. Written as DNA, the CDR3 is TGTGCCAGCAGCTTGGAGACAGAAACGAACACTGAAGCTTTCTTT.

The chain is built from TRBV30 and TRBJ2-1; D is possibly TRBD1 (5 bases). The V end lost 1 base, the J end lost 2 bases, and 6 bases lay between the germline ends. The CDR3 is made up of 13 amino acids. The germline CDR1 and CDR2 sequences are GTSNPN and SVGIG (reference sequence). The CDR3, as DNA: TGTGCCTGGAGTGCGACAGCCTACAATGAGCAGTTCTTC. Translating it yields CAWSATAYNEQFF. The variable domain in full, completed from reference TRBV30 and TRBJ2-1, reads SQTIHQWPATLVQPVGSPLSLECTVEGTSNPNLYWYRQAAGRGLQLLFYSVGIGQISSEVPQNLSASRPQDRQFILSSKKLLLSDSGFYLCAWSATAYNEQFFGPGTRLTVL.

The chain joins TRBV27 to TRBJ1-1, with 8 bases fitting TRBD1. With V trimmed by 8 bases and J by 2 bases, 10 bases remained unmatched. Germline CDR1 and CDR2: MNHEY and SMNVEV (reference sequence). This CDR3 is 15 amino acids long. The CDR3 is CASRRQGTKNTEAFF. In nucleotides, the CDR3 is TGTGCCAGCCGACGACAGGGGACGAAAAACACTGAAGCTTTCTTT.

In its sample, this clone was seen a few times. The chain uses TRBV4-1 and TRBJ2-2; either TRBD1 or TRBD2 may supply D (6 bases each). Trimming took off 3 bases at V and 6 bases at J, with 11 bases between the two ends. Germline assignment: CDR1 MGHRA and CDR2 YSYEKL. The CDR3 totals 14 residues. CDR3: CASSQRGASGELFF. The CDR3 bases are TGCGCCAGCAGCCAGAGGGGGGCTTCCGGGGAGCTGTTTTTT.

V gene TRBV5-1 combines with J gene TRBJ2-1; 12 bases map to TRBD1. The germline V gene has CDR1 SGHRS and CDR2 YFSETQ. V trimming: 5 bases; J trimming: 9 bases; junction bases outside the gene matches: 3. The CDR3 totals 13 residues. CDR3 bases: TGCGCCAGCAGAGGGACAGGGGGCCCTGAGCAGTTCTTC. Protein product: CASRGTGGPEQFF.

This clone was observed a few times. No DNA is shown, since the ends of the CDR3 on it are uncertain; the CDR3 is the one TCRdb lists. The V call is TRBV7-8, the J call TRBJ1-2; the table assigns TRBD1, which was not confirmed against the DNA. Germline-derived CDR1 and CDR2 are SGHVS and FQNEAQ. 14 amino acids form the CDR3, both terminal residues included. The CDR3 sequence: CASSPRGRVGSGTF.

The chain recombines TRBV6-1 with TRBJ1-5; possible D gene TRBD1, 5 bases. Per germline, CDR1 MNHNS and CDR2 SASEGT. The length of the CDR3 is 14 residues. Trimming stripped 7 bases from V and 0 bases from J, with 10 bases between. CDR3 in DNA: TGTGCCAGCACCCCGACAGATAGCAATCAGCCCCAGCATTTT. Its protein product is CASTPTDSNQPQHF.

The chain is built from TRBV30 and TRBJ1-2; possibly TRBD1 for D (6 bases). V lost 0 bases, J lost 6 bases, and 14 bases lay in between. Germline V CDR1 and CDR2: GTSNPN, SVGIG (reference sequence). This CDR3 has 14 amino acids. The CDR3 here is CAWSVESGDDGYTF. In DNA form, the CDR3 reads TGTGCCTGGAGTGTAGAATCAGGGGACGATGGCTACACCTTC.

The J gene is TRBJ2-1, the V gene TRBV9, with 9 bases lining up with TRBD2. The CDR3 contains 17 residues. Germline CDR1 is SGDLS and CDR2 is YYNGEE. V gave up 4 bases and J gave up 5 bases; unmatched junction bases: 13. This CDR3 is CASSKIAGDWANNEQFF. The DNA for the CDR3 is TGTGCCAGCAGCAAGATAGCGGGAGATTGGGCAAACAATGAGCAGTTCTTC.

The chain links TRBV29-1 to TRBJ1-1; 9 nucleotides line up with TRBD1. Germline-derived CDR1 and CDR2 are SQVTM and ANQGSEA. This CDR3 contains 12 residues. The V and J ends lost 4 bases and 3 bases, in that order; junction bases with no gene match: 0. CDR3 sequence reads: CSVGDRDTEAFF. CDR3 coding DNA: TGCAGCGTTGGGGACAGGGACACTGAAGCTTTCTTT.

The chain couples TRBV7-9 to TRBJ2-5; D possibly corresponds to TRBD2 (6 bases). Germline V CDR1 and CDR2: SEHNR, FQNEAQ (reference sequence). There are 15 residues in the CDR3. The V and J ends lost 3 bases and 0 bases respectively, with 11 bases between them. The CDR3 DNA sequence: TGTGCCAGCAGCTTTGGCGGGAAGTACCAAGAGACCCAGTACTTC. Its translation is CASSFGGKYQETQYF.

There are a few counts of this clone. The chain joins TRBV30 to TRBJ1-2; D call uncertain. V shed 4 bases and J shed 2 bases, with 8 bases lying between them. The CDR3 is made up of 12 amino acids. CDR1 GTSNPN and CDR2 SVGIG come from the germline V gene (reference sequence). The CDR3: CAWTYGNYGYTF. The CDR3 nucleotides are TGTGCCTGGACGTATGGGAACTATGGCTACACCTTC. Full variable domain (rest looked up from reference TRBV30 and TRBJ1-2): SQTIHQWPATLVQPVGSPLSLECTVEGTSNPNLYWYRQAAGRGLQLLFYSVGIGQISSEVPQNLSASRPQDRQFILSSKKLLLSDSGFYLCAWTYGNYGYTFGSGTRLTVV.

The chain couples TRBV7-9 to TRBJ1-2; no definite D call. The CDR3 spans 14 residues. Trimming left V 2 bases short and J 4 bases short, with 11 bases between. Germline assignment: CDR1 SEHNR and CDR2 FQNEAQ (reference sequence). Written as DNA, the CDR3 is TGTGCCAGCAGCTTATCAGAGAAATCCTATGGCTACACCTTC. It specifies CASSLSEKSYGYTF.

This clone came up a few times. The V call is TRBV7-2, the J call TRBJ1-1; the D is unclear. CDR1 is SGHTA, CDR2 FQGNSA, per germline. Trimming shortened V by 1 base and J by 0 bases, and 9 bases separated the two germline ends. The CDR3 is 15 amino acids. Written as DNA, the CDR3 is TGTGCCAGCAGCTTAGATCGTAGGATGAACACTGAAGCTTTCTTT. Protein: CASSLDRRMNTEAFF.

For the CDR3, the DNA is TGTGCCAGCAGCTTAGTGGTCAGGGACGAGCAGTACTTC. Translating it yields CASSLVVRDEQYF. This chain joins TRBV7-8 and TRBJ2-7, with a possible D match to TRBD1 (5 bases). V was clipped by 1 base and J by 5 bases, with 9 bases between them. Germline V gene sequence: CDR1 SGHVS, CDR2 FQNEAQ. The length of the CDR3 is 13 residues.

CDR3 in amino acids: CASSLAGGFQETQYF. CDR3 in DNA: TGTGCCAGCAGCTTGGCAGGGGGGTTCCAAGAGACCCAGTACTTC. The chain joins TRBV5-6 to TRBJ2-5; TRBD1 might be the D (7 bases). CDR3 size: 15 residues. Germline V CDR1 and CDR2: SGHDT, YYEEEE. V gave up 0 bases and J gave up 1 base, with 10 bases separating them.

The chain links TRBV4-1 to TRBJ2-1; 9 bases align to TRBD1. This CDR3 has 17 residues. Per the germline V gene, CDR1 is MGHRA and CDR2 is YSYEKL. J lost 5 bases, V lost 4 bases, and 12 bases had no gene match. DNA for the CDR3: TGCGCCAGCAGCCTCCAAATCCCCGGGACAGGGCACAATGAGCAGTTCTTC. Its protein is CASSLQIPGTGHNEQFF.

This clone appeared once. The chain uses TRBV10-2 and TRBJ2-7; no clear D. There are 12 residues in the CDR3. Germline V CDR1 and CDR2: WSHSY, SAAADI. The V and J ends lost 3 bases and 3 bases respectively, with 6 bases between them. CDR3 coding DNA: TGCGCCAGCAGTGACAGAAACTACGAGCAGTACTTC. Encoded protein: CASSDRNYEQYF.

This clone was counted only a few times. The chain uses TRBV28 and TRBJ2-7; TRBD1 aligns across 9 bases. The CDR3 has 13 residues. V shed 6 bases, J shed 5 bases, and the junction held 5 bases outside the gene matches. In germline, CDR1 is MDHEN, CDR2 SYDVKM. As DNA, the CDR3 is TGTGCCAGCAGGGGGACAGGGAGAAACGAGCAGTACTTC. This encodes CASRGTGRNEQYF. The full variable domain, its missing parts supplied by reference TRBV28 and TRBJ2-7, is DVKVTQSSRYLVKRTGEKVFLECVQDMDHENMFWYRQDPGLGLRLIYFSYDVKMKEKGDIPEGYSVSREKKERFSLILESASTNQTSMYLCASRGTGRNEQYFGPGTRLTVT.